This entry features one T cell receptor (beta chain) sequence. Its matching antigen is unknown. This CDR3 region has 13 residues. CDR1 is SGHAT, CDR2 FQNNGV, per germline. The V gene end was trimmed by 5 bases and the J gene end by 4 bases; junction bases not matched to a gene: 4. The data stem from a study of cytomegalovirus exposure and HLA in healthy donors. The repertoire was sequenced with immunoSEQ multiplex PCR; TCRdb's copy has only in-frame clones and lacks some. This table has 300,000 to 450,000 clones, more than 80% appearing once. Study-wide results and limits: The study listed approximately 170 cytomegalovirus-associated TCR beta chains.

The TCR was taken from a young woman in good health and CMV-seronegative. Sequenced sample: PBMCs. The chain has TRBV11-2 and TRBJ1-1; 7 positions match TRBD1. CDR3 residues: CASSQGQFTEAFF. The CDR3 DNA sequence: TGTGCCAGCAGCCAGGGACAGTTCACTGAAGCTTTCTTT.